Below are 2 T cell receptor beta chains sequenced from a single sample in a study of CD8+CD57+ T cells in acquired aplastic anemia. Genomic DNA was employed as the template in profiling TCR beta VDJ and CDR3. In TCRdb, the reads were re-called with MiXCR into one record per CDR3 protein. The data contain around 190,000 distinct CDR3 sequences, over 60% of them singletons. Sequencing input: sorted CD4+, CD8+, or CD8+CD57+ T cells (not recorded which) from PBMCs. These receptors all stem from a human donor in good health.

The chain recombines TRBV7-6 with TRBJ2-5; tentative D call: TRBD2 (5 bases). Germline V gives CDR1 SGHVS, CDR2 FNYEAQ. The CDR3 has 12 amino acids. V was clipped by 4 bases and J by 5 bases, with 8 bases between them. The DNA of the CDR3 is TGTGCCAGCAGCTCCCGAGGGGAGACCCAGTACTTC. Translated: CASSSRGETQYF.

At least ten counts were recorded for this clonotype. The chain recombines TRBV25-1 with TRBJ1-4, with D possibly being TRBD1 (6 bases). Germline values: CDR1 MGHDK, CDR2 SYGVNS. This CDR3 is built from 16 residues. Trimming shortened V by 8 bases and J by 5 bases, and 21 bases separated the two germline ends. CDR3 DNA sequence: TGTGCCAGCTCCTCGGGGGGCCGATGGGGGAATGAAAAACTGTTTTTT. Its protein product is CASSSGGRWGNEKLFF.